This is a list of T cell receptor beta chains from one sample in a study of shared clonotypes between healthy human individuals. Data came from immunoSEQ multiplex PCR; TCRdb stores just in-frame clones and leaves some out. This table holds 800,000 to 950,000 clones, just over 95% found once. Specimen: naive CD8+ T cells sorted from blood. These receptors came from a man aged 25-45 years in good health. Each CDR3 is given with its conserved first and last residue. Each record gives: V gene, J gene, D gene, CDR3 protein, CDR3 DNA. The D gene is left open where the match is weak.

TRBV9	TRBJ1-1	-	CASSVGRDDTEAFF	TGTGCCAGCAGCGTGGGCAGGGATGACACTGAAGCTTTCTTT
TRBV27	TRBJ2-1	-	CASSNSWGTSYNEQFF	TGTGCCAGCAGTAATTCGTGGGGAACCTCCTACAATGAGCAGTTCTTC
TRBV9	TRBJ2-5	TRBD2	CASSMFMGLAEETQYF	TGTGCCAGCAGCATGTTCATGGGACTAGCGGAAGAGACCCAGTACTTC
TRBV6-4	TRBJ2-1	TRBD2	CASSPGRGYNEQFF	TGTGCCAGCAGTCCCGGGCGGGGGTACAATGAGCAGTTCTTC
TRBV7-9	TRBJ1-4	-	CASSLEDRNGATNEKLFF	TGTGCCAGCAGCTTAGAAGACAGGAACGGAGCAACTAATGAAAAACTGTTTTTT
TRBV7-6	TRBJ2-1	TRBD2	CASSLTSGALNEQFF	TGTGCCAGCAGCCTTACTAGCGGGGCCCTCAATGAGCAGTTCTTC
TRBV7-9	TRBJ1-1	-	CASTTRDIDAFF	TGTGCCAGCACCACTCGGGACATCGATGCTTTCTTT
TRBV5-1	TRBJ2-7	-	CASSLGLGTPYEQYF	TGCGCCAGCAGCTTGGGGCTCGGGACACCTTACGAGCAGTACTTC
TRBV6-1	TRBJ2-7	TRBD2	CASSQSGAGYEQYF	TGTGCCAGCAGTCAATCGGGAGCGGGGTACGAGCAGTACTTC
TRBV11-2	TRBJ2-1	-	CASSLSQGRGSYNEQFF	TGTGCCAGCAGCTTAAGTCAGGGGAGGGGTTCCTACAATGAGCAGTTCTTC
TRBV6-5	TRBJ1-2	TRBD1	CASSKTGANYGYTF	TGTGCCAGCAGTAAGACAGGGGCTAACTATGGCTACACCTTC
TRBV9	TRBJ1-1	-	CASSSHGSGTEAFF	TGTGCCAGCAGCTCCCACGGGAGTGGGACTGAAGCTTTCTTT
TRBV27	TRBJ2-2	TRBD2	CASSTYSGLAGTGELFF	TGTGCCAGCAGCACCTACTCGGGACTAGCGGGAACCGGGGAGCTGTTTTTT
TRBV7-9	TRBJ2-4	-	CASSSQEQGLAKNIQYF	TGTGCCAGCAGCTCCCAAGAACAGGGCCTAGCCAAAAACATTCAGTACTTC
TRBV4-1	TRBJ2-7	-	CASSQGSGSYEQYF	TGCGCCAGCAGCCAAGGAAGCGGGTCCTACGAGCAGTACTTC